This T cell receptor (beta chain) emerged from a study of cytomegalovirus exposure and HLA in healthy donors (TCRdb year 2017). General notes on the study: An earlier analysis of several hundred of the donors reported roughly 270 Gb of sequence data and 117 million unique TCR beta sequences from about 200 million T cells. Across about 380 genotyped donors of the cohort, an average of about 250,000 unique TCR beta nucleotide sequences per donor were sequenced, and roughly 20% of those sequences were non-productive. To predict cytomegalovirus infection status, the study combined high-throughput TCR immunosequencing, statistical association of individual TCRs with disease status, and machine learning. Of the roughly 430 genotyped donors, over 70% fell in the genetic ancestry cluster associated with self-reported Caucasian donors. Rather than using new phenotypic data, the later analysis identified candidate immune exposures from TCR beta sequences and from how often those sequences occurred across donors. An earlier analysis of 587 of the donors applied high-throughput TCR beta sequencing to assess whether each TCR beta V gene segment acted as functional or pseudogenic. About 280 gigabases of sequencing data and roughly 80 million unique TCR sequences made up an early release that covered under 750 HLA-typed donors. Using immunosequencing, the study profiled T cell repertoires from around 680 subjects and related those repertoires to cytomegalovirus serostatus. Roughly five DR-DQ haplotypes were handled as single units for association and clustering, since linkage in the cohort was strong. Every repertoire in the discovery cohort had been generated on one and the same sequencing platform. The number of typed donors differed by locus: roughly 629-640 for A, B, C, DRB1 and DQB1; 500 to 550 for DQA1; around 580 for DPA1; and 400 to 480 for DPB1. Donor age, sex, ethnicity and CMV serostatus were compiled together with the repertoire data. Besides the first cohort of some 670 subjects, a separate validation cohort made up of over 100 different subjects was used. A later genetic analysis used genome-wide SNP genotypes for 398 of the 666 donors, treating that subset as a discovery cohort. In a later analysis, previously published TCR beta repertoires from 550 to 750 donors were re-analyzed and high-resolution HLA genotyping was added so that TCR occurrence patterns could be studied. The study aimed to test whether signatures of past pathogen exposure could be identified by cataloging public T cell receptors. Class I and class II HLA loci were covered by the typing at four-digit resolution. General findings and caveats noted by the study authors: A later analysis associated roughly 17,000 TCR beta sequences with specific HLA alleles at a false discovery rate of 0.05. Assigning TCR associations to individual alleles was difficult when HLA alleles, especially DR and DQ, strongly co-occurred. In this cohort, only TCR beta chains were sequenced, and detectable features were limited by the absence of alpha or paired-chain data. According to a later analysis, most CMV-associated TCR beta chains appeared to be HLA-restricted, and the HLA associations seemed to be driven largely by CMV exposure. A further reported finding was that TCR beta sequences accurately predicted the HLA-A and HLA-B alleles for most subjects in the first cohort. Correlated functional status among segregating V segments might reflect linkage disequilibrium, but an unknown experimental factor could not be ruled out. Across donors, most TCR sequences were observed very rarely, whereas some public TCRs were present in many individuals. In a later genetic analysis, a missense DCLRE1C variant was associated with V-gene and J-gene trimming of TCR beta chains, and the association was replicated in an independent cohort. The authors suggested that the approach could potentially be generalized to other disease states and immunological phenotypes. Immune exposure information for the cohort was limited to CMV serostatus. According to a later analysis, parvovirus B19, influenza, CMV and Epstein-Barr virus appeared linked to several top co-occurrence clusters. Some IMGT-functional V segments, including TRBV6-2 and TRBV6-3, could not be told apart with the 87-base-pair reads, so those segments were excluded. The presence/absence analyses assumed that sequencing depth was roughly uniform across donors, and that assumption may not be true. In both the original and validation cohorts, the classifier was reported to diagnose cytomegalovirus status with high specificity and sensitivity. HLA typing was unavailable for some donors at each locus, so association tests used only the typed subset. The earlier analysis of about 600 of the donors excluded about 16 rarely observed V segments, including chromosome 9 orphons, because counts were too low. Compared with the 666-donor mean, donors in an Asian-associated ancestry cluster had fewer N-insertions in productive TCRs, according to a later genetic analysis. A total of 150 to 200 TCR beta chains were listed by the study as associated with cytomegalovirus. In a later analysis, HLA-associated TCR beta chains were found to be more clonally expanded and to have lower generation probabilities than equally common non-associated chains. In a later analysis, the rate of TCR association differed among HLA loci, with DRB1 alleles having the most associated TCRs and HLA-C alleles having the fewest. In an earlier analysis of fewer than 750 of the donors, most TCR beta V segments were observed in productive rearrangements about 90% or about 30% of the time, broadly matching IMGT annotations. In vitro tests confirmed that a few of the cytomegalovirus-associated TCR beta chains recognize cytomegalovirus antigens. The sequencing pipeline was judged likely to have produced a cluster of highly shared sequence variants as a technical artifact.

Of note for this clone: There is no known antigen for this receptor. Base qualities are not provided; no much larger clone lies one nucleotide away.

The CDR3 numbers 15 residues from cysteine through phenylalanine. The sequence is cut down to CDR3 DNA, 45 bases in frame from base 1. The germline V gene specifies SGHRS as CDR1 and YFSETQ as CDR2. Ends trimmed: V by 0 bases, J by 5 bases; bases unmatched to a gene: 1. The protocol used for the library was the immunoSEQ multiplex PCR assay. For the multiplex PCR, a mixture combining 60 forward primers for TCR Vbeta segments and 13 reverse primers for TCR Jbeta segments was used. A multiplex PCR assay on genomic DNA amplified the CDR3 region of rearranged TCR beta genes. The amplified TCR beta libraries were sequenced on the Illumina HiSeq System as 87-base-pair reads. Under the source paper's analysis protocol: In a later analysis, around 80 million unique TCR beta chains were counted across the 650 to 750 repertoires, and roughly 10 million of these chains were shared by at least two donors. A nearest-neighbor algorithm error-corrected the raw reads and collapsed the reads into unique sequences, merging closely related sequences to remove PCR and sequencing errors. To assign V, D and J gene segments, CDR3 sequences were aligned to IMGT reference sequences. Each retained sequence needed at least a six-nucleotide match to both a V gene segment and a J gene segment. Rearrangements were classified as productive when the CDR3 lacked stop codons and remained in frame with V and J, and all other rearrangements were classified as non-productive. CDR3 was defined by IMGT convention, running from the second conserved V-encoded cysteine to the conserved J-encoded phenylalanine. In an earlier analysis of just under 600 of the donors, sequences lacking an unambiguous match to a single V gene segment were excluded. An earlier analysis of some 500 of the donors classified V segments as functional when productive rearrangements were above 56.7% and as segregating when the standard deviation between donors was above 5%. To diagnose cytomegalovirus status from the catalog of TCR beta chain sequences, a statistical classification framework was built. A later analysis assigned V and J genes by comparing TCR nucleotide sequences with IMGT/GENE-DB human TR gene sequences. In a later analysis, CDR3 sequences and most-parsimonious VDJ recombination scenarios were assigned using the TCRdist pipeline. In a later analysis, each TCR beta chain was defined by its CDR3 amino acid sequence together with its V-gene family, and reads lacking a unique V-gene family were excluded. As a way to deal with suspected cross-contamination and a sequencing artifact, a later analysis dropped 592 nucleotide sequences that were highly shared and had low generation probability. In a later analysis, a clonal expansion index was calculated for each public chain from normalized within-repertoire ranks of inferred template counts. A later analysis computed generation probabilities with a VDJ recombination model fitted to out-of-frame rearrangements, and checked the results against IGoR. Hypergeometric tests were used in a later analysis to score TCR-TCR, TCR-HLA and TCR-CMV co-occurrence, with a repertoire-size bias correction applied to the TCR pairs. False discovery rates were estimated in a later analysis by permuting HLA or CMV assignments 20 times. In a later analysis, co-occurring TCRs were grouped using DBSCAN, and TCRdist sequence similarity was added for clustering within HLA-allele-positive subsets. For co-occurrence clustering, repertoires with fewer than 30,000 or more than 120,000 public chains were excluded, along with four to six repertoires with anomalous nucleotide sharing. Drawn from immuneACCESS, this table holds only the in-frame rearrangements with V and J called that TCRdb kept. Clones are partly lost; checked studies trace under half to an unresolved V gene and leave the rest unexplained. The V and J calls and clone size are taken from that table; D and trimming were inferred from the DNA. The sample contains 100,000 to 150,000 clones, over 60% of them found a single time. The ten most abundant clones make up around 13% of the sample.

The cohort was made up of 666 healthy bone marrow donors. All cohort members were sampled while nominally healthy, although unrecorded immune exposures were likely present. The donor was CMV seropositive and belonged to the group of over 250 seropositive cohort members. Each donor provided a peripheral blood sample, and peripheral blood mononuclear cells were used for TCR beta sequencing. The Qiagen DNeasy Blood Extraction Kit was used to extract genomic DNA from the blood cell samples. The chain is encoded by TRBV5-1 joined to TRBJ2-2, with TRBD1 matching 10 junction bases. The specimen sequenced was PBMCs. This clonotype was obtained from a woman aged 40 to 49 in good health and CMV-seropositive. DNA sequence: TGCGCCAGCAGCTTGGTGGGACAGGGGACCGGGGAGCTGTTTTTT. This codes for CASSLVGQGTGELFF.